This is a list of T cell receptor beta chains from one sample in a study of blood T cells in healthy people across ages. A single record per CDR3 protein comes from TCRdb applying MiXCR to the 5' RACE reads. The table shows about 1.4 million distinct CDR3 sequences, with almost 60% occurring only once. The material sequenced was blood. The receptors were gathered from a man aged 18 to 29 in good health. Both conserved end residues are trimmed from each CDR3. Clone size is given for some rows only: seen once, a few or many times, or a class if the clone is expanded.

J | size | V | CDR3
TRBJ2-1 | - | TRBV14 | ASSQDGPGVARYNNEQF
TRBJ1-4 | once | TRBV20-1 | SAPDRGRGEKLF
TRBJ2-7 | - | TRBV6-1 | ASSEIQVGPFREQY
TRBJ2-2 | - | TRBV4-1 | ASSQIEWDTSNTGELF
TRBJ2-5 | - | TRBV5-1 | ASSSGGGISQETQY
TRBJ1-6 | - | TRBV2 | ARSRGRGSPLH
TRBJ1-2 | few | TRBV12-5 | ASGLGGQGDYGYT
TRBJ2-2 | - | TRBV12-3/TRBV12-4 | ASRPGLAGENTGKLF
TRBJ2-3 | - | TRBV2 | AGDVGGGPDTQY
TRBJ1-4 | - | TRBV29-1 | SAEKGEKLF
TRBJ2-3 | - | TRBV4-1 | ASSHLWESSGSKDTQY
TRBJ2-5 | - | TRBV25-1 | ASSEGSEADRSETQY
TRBJ1-1 | - | TRBV7-9 | ASSFTDTNTEAF
TRBJ2-1 | - | TRBV4-2 | ASSQGTNPYNEQF
TRBJ1-2 | - | TRBV9 | ASSVAPPGQLLWGYGYT
TRBJ1-4 | - | TRBV12-3/TRBV12-4 | ASSFDLREKLF
TRBJ2-1 | few | TRBV7-8 | ASSLGVGSPYNEQF
TRBJ2-7 | - | TRBV27 | ASSSGTLIYEQY
TRBJ2-4 | few | TRBV20-1 | SASYQNIQY
TRBJ2-5 | - | TRBV11-2 | ASSLDTSGSFGETQY
TRBJ2-3 | - | TRBV11-1 | ASSLMTWNKGRVRGHLADTQY
TRBJ1-2 | - | TRBV28 | ASSPSWYGYT
TRBJ1-1 | - | TRBV15 | ATSRIRRLWTSFWAEAF
TRBJ1-1 | - | TRBV5-1 | ASSLVGLSEAF
TRBJ1-2 | - | TRBV9 | ASSTGPRSYGYT
TRBJ2-4 | - | TRBV3-1 | ASSQDRPSLIAKNIQY